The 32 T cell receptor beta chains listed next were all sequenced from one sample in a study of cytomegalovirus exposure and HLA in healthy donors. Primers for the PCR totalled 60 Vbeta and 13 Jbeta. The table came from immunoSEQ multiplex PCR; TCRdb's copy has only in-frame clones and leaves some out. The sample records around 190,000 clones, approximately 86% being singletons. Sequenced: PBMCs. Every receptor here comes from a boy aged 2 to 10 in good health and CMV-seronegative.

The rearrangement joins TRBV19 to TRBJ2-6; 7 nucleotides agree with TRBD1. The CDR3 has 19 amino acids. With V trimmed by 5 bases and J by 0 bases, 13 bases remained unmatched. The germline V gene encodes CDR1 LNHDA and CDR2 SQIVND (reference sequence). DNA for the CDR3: TGTGCCAGTAGTGGAGAGGAAAGGGGGCCGGCCTCTGGGGCCAACGTCCTGACTTTC. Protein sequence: CASSGEERGPASGANVLTF.

CDR3 protein: CASSSTDRGNYGYTF. The CDR3 DNA sequence: TGTGCCAGCAGCTCGACGGACAGGGGTAACTATGGCTACACCTTC. This chain links TRBV9 with TRBJ1-2; 9 nucleotides agree with TRBD1. This CDR3 has 15 residues. The V segment lost 4 bases and the J segment 1 base; nucleotides outside the gene matches: 5. Germline V gene data show CDR1 as SGDLS and CDR2 as YYNGEE.

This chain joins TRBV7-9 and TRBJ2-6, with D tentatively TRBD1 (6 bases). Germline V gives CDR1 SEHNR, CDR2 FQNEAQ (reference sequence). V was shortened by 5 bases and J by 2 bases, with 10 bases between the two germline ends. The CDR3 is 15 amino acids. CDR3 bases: TGTGCCAGCAGCCTACGACAGGCTGGGGCCAACGTCCTGACTTTC. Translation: CASSLRQAGANVLTF.

The CDR3 region is CASTRGTVYNQPQHF. CDR3 coding DNA: TGTGCCAGTACCCGAGGGACAGTATACAATCAGCCCCAGCATTTT. J is TRBJ1-5 and V is TRBV19; 7 nucleotides line up with TRBD1. Germline-derived CDR1 and CDR2 are LNHDA and SQIVND (reference sequence). The CDR3 contains 15 residues. J lost 3 bases, V lost 7 bases, and 9 bases had no gene match.

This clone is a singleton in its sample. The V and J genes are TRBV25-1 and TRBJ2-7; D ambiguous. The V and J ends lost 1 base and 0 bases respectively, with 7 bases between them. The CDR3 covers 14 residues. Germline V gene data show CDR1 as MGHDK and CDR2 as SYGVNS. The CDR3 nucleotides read TGTGCCAGCAGTGAATTTGTCAGCTCCTACGAGCAGTACTTC. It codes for CASSEFVSSYEQYF.

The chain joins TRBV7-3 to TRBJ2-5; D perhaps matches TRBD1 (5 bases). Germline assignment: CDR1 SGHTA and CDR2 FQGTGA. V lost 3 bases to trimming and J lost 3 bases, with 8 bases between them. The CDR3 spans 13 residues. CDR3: CASSFAREETQYF. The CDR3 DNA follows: TGTGCCAGCAGCTTCGCCAGGGAAGAGACCCAGTACTTC.

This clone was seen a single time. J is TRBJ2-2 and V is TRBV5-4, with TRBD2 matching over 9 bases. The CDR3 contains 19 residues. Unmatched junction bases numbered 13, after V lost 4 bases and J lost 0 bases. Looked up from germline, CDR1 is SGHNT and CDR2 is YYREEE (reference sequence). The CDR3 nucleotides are TGTGCCAGCAGCCCCATGAGGAGTAGCGGGAGAACGAACACCGGGGAGCTGTTTTTT. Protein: CASSPMRSSGRTNTGELFF.

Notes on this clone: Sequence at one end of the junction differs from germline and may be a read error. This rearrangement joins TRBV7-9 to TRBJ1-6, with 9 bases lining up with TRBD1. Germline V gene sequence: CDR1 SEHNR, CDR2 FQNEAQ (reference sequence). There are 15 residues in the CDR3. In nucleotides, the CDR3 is TGTTCCAGCAGCTTCGGGGACAGGGATGGGTCGCCCCTCCACTTT. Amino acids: CSSSFGDRDGSPLHF. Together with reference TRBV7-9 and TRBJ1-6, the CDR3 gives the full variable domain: DTGVSQNPRHKITKRGQNVTFRCDPISEHNRLYWYRQTLGQGPEFLTYFQNEAQLEKSRLLSDRFSAERPKGSFSTLEIQRTEQGDSAMYLCSSSFGDRDGSPLHFGNGTRLTVT.

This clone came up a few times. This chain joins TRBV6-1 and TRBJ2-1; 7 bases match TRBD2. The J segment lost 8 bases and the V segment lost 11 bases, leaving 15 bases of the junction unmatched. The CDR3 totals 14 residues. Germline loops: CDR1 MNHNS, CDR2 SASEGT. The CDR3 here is CAGQSVAGRDEQFF. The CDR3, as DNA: TGTGCCGGCCAATCAGTAGCGGGTCGGGATGAGCAGTTCTTC.

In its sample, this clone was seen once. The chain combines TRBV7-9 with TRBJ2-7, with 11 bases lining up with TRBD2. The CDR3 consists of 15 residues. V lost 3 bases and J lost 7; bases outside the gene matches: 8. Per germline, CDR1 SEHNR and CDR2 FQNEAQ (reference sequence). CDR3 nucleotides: TGTGCCAGCAGCTTGAATAGCGGGAGGGCCCAAGAGCAGTACTTC. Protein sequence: CASSLNSGRAQEQYF.

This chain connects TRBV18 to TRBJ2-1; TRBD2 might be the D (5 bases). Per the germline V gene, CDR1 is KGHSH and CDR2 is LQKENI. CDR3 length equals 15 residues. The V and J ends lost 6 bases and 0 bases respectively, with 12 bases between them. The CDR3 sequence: CASSLRESSYNEQFF. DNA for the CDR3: TGTGCCAGCTCCCTACGGGAAAGCTCCTACAATGAGCAGTTCTTC.

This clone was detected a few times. The CDR3 sequence: CASSDTYEQYF. The CDR3, as DNA: TGTGCCAGCAGCGACACCTACGAGCAGTACTTC. The chain carries TRBV7-9 and TRBJ2-7; D ambiguous. The V gene's germline CDR1 is SEHNR and CDR2 FQNEAQ (reference sequence). This CDR3 contains 11 residues. Trimming pared 5 bases from V and 2 bases from J, leaving 4 bases between.

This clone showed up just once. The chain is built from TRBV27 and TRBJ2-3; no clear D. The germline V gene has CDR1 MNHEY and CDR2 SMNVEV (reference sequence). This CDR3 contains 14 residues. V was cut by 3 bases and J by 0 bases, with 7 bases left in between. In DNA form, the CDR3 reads TGTGCCAGCAGTTTTTTAACTAGCACAGATACGCAGTATTTT. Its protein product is CASSFLTSTDTQYF.

The chain's CDR3 is CASSIHRDYGYTF. CDR3 coding DNA: TGTGCCAGTAGTATCCACAGAGACTATGGCTACACCTTC. The V gene is TRBV19, the J gene TRBJ1-2; D is undetermined. The CDR3 has 13 amino acids. Trimming removed 3 bases from V and 3 bases from J, with 8 bases in between. CDR1 LNHDA and CDR2 SQIVND come from the germline V gene (reference sequence).

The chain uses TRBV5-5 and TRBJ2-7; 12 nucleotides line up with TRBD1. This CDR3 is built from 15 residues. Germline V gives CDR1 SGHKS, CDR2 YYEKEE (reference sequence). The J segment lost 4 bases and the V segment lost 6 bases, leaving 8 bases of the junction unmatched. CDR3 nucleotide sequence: TGTGCCAGCACCTTACCGGGACAGGGGGCTTACGAGCAGTACTTC. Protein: CASTLPGQGAYEQYF. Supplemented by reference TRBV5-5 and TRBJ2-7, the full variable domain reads DAGVTQSPTHLIKTRGQQVTLRCSPISGHKSVSWYQQVLGQGPQFIFQYYEKEERGRGNFPDRFSARQFPNYSSELNVNALLLGDSALYLCASTLPGQGAYEQYFGPGTRLTVT.

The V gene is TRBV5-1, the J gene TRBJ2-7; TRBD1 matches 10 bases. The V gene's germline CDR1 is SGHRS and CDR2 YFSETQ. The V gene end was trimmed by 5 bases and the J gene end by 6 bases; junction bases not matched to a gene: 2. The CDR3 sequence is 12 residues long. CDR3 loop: CASRGQGFEQYF. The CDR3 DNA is TGCGCCAGCAGGGGACAGGGGTTCGAGCAGTACTTC. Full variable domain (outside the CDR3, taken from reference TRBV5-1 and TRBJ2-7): KAGVTQTPRYLIKTRGQQVTLSCSPISGHRSVSWYQQTPGQGLQFLFEYFSETQRNKGNFPGRFSGRQFSNSRSEMNVSTLELGDSALYLCASRGQGFEQYFGPGTRLTVT.

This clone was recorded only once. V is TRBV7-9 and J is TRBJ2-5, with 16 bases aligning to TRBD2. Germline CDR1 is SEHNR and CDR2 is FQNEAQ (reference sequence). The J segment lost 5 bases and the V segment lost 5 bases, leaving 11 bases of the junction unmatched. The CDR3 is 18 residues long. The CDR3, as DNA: TGTGCCAGCAGCCCACGGGGACTAGCGGGAGGGCCTGGTGAGACCCAGTACTTC. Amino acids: CASSPRGLAGGPGETQYF.

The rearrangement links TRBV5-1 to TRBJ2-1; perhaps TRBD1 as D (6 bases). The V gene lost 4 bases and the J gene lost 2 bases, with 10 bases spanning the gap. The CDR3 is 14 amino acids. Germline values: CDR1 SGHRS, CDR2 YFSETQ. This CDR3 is CASSGAGAYNEQFF. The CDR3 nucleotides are TGCGCCAGCAGCGGGGCAGGGGCCTACAATGAGCAGTTCTTC.

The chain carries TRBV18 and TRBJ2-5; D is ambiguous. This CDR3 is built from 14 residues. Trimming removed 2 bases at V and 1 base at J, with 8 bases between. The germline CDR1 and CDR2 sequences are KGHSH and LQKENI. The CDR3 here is CASSPIATQETQYF. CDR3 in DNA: TGTGCCAGCTCACCAATCGCTACCCAAGAGACCCAGTACTTC.

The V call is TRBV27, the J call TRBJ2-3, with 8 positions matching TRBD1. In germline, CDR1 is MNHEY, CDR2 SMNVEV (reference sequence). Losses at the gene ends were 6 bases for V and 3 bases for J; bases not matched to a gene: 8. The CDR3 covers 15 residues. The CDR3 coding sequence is TGTGCCAGCAGCACCCAGGGGGCGCTTACAGATACGCAGTATTTT. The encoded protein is CASSTQGALTDTQYF.

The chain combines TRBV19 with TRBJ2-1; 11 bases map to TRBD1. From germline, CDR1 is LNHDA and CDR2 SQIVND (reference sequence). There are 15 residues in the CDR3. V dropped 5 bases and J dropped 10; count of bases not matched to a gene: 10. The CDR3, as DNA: TGTGCCAGTAGTGGCTGGACAGGGGGCGCAGGCGAGCAGTTCTTC. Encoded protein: CASSGWTGGAGEQFF.

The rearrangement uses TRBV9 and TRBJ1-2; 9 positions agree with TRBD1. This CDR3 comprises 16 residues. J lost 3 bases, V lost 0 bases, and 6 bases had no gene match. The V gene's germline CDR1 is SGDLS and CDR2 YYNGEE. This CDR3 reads CASSVEFWDRDYGYTF. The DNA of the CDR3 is TGTGCCAGCAGCGTAGAATTTTGGGACAGGGACTATGGCTACACCTTC.

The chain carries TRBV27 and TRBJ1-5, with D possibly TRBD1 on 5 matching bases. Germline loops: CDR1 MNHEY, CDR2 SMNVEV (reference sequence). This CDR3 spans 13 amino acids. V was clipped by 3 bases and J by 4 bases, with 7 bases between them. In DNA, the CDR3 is TGTGCCAGCAGTTTCAACAGGAATCAGCCCCAGCATTTT. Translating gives CASSFNRNQPQHF.

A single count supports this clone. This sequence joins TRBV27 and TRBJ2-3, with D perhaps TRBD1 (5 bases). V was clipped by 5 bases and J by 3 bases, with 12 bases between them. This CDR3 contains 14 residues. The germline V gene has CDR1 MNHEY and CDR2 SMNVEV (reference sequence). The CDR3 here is CASSPSGATDTQYF. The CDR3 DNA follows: TGTGCCAGCAGTCCCTCTGGGGCTACAGATACGCAGTATTTT.

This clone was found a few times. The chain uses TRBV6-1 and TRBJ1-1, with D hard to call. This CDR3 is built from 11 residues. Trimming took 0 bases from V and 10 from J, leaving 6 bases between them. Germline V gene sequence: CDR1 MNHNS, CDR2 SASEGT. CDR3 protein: CASSEAGGAFF. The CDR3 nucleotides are TGTGCCAGCAGTGAAGCAGGAGGAGCTTTCTTT.

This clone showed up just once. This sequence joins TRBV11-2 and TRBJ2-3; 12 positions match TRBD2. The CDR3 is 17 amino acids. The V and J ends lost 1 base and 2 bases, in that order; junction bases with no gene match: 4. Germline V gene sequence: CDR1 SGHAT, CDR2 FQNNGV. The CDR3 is CASSLGRTSGTTDTQYF. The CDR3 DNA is TGTGCCAGCAGCTTAGGTCGGACTAGCGGGACCACAGATACGCAGTATTTT.

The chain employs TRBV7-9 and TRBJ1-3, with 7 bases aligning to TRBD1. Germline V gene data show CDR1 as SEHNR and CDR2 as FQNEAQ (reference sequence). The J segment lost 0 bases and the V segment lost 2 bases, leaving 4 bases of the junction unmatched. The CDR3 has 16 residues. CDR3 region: CASSLPGQNSGNTIYF. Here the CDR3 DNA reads TGTGCCAGCAGCTTACCGGGACAGAACTCTGGAAACACCATATATTTT.

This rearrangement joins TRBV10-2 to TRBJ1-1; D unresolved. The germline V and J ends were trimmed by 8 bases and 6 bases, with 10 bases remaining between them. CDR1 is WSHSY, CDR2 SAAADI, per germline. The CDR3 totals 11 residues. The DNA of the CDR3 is TGCGCCAGCGGTCCGGGTGCTGAAGCTTTCTTT. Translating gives CASGPGAEAFF.

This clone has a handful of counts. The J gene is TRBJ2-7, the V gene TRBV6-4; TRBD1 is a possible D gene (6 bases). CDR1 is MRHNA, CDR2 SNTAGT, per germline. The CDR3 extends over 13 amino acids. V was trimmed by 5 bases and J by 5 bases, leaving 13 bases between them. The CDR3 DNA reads TGTGCCAGCAGTCCTGGGACACCCGACGAGCAGTACTTC. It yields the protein CASSPGTPDEQYF.

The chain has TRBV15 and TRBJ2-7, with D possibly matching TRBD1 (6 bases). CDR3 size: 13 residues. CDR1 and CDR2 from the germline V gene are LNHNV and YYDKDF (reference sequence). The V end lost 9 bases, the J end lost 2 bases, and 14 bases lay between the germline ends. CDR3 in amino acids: CATADRNTYEQYF. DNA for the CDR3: TGTGCCACTGCGGACAGAAATACCTACGAGCAGTACTTC.

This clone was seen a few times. Here the CDR3 DNA reads TGTGCCAGCAGCCCTCTGATACTAGCGGACCTGAACACCGGGGAGCTGTTTTTT. It is translated as CASSPLILADLNTGELFF. The V call is TRBV5-8, the J call TRBJ2-2, with TRBD2 identical over 8 bases. The CDR3 is 18 residues long. The V and J ends lost 4 bases and 1 base, in that order; junction bases with no gene match: 12. Germline lookup yields CDR1 SGHTS and CDR2 YDEGEE. The whole variable domain, remainder taken from reference TRBV5-8 and TRBJ2-2, is EAGVTQSPTHLIKTRGQQATLRCSPISGHTSVYWYQQALGLGLQFLLWYDEGEERNRGNFPPRFSGRQFPNYSSELNVNALELEDSALYLCASSPLILADLNTGELFFGEGSRLTVL.

The CDR3 region is CASSSRGGISGNTIYF. The CDR3 DNA is TGTGCCAGCAGCTCAAGGGGGGGGATCTCTGGAAACACCATATATTTT. This chain uses TRBV9 with TRBJ1-3, with D perhaps matching TRBD1 (6 bases). CDR3 length: 16 residues. The germline CDR1 and CDR2 sequences are SGDLS and YYNGEE. V lost 4 bases to trimming and J lost 0 bases, with 14 bases between them.